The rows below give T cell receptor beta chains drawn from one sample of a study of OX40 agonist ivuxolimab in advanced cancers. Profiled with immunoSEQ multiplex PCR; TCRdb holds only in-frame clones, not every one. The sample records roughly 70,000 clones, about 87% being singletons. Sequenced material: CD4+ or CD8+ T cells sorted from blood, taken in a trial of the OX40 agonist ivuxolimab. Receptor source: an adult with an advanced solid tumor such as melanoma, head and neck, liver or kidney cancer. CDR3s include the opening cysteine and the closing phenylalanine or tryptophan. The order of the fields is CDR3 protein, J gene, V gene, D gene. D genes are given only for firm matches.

CASNTWTPDTQYF | TRBJ2-3 | TRBV5-5 | NA
CASSPRQGAYEQYF | TRBJ2-7 | TRBV19 | TRBD1
CAWSVGVAPYGYTF | TRBJ1-2 | TRBV30 | NA
CASSSEGSNQPQHF | TRBJ1-5 | TRBV6-5 | NA
CASSSPRISGNTIYF | TRBJ1-3 | TRBV11-2 | NA
CASSSTGWEGYTF | TRBJ1-2 | TRBV7-3 | NA
CASSQLGLAGGAGELFF | TRBJ2-2 | TRBV7-2 | TRBD2
CSVGTPEPYNEQFF | TRBJ2-1 | TRBV29-1 | NA
CASSYSTGGTEAFF | TRBJ1-1 | TRBV6-5 | TRBD1
CTSSPGDCLFQETQYF | TRBJ2-5 | TRBV1 | NA
CASSPQAGLRSNEQFF | TRBJ2-1 | TRBV7-3 | TRBD2
CASSRSTGGREQYF | TRBJ2-7 | TRBV18 | NA
CSVRVGTDTQYF | TRBJ2-3 | TRBV29-1 | NA
CASSLEGVSNQPQHF | TRBJ1-5 | TRBV11-2 | NA
CASSLTGANEQYF | TRBJ2-7 | TRBV7-3 | NA
CASSPGQGSYQPQHF | TRBJ1-5 | TRBV6-1 | TRBD1
CASSFPSNQPQHF | TRBJ1-5 | TRBV28 | NA
CASSSGQTREQYF | TRBJ2-7 | TRBV7-3 | NA
CSVEGEQGRPADTQYF | TRBJ2-3 | TRBV29-1 | NA
CASSRDGNTGELFF | TRBJ2-2 | TRBV2 | NA
CASSEAGRGEQFF | TRBJ2-1 | TRBV25-1 | NA
CSVVESKNIQYF | TRBJ2-4 | TRBV29-1 | NA
CASSSGAGQGAYEQFF | TRBJ2-1 | TRBV5-4 | TRBD1
CARSPRLAGFTDTQYF | TRBJ2-3 | TRBV7-5 | NA
CASSYGDSRGNTIYF | TRBJ1-3 | TRBV6-5 | TRBD1
CASSVLRGTAPYNEQFF | TRBJ2-1 | TRBV6-1 | TRBD1
CAWSVGGGGGYTF | TRBJ1-2 | TRBV30 | NA
CASSRRGPNSPLHF | TRBJ1-6 | TRBV5-6 | NA
CASSPGRSFWQFF | TRBJ2-1 | TRBV7-2 | NA
CSVGQGNQPQHF | TRBJ1-5 | TRBV29-1 | NA
CASSLVLRHRENTEAFF | TRBJ1-1 | TRBV7-9 | NA